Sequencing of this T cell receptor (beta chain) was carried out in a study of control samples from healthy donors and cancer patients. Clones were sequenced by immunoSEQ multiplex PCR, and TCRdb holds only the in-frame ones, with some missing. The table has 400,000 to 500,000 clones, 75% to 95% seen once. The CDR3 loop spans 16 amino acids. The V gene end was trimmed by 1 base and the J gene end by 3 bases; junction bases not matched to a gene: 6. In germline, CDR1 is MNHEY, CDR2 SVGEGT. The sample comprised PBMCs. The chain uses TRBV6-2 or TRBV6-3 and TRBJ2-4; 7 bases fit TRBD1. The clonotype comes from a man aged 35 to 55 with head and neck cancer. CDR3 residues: CASSYLDRRVKNIQYF. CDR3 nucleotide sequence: TGTGCCAGCAGTTACTTGGACAGGCGTGTCAAAAACATTCAGTACTTC.